This TCR beta chain was sequenced for a study of T cells in tuberculosis. Study conclusions and caveats: Active tuberculosis patients had shorter CDR3-alpha; the beta difference was nonsignificant.

For this clone: Its specificity is unknown.

Profiled with immunoSEQ multiplex PCR; TCRdb holds only in-frame clones, not every one. The sample includes 25,000 to 35,000 clones, 86% seen only once; the top ten take roughly 5.2%. Trimming removed 2 bases from V and 7 bases from J; junction bases left unmatched: 5. The CDR3 consists of 14 residues. Regarding time point: new active TB diagnosis, blood taken before or within 7 days of starting treatment. This chain connects TRBV5-3 to TRBJ2-1; 8 bases align to TRBD1. TRBV5-3 is assigned to the ORF class and has an uncertain function. This clonotype originated in an adult with tuberculosis. The sample in question was PBMCs, obtained at tuberculosis diagnosis. CDR3 bases: TGTGCCAGAAGCTTCGGACAGGGTACGAATGAGCAGTTCTTC. Encoded protein: CARSFGQGTNEQFF.